This is a list of T cell receptor beta chains from one sample in a study of T cells in narcolepsy. Libraries were prepared by immunoSEQ multiplex PCR; TCRdb keeps only in-frame clonotypes and omits some of them. The data show roughly 25,000 clones, 85% to 90% seen once. The sample was CD45RA- memory CD4+ T cells from PBMCs. The receptors derive from a human donor with narcolepsy. Both conserved end residues are part of each CDR3. D genes are given only for firm matches. Clone size is stated in some rows and not others, as once, few, many or a class when expanded.

d_gene: TRBD2
v_gene: TRBV27
abundance: NA
j_gene: TRBJ2-2
CDR3aa: CASSFFGTSGIAGELFF
CDR3nt: TGTGCCAGCAGTTTCTTCGGGACTAGCGGGATCGCCGGGGAGCTGTTTTTT

d_gene: TRBD1
v_gene: TRBV5-4
abundance: NA
j_gene: TRBJ2-7
CDR3aa: CASSLASGTATYEQYF
CDR3nt: TGTGCCAGCAGCTTGGCCTCCGGGACAGCTACCTACGAGCAGTACTTC

d_gene: NA
v_gene: TRBV29-1
abundance: few
j_gene: TRBJ1-1
CDR3aa: CSVESRENTEAFF
CDR3nt: TGCAGCGTTGAATCCAGGGAGAACACTGAAGCTTTCTTT

d_gene: TRBD1
v_gene: TRBV7-2
abundance: NA
j_gene: TRBJ2-1
CDR3aa: CASRPRQGEGYNEQFF
CDR3nt: TGTGCCAGCAGGCCTAGACAGGGGGAAGGATACAATGAGCAGTTCTTC

d_gene: NA
v_gene: TRBV20-1
abundance: NA
j_gene: TRBJ2-7
CDR3aa: CSATVGPEQYF
CDR3nt: TGCAGTGCTACTGTCGGTCCCGAGCAGTACTTC

d_gene: NA
v_gene: TRBV5-1
abundance: NA
j_gene: TRBJ2-7
CDR3aa: CASSLAGGINEQYF
CDR3nt: TGCGCCAGCAGCTTAGCAGGGGGGATTAACGAGCAGTACTTC

d_gene: TRBD2
v_gene: TRBV4-2
abundance: NA
j_gene: TRBJ2-5
CDR3aa: CASSQDLPGGEYF
CDR3nt: TGTGCCAGCAGCCAAGATCTTCCGGGAGGCGAGTACTTC

d_gene: NA
v_gene: TRBV5-1
abundance: NA
j_gene: TRBJ1-3
CDR3aa: CASSPRGGSGNTIYF
CDR3nt: TGCGCCAGCAGTCCGCGCGGTGGTTCTGGAAACACCATATATTTT

d_gene: NA
v_gene: TRBV7-8
abundance: NA
j_gene: TRBJ1-5
CDR3aa: CASSTGLYQPQHF
CDR3nt: TGTGCCAGCAGCACAGGGTTATATCAGCCCCAGCATTTT

d_gene: TRBD2
v_gene: TRBV18
abundance: NA
j_gene: TRBJ2-1
CDR3aa: CASSPVSGLAMEQLF
CDR3nt: TGTGCCAGCTCACCAGTGTCGGGACTAGCGATGGAGCAGCTCTTC

d_gene: TRBD2
v_gene: TRBV30
abundance: NA
j_gene: TRBJ2-3
CDR3aa: CAWSRPSGSLDTQYF
CDR3nt: TGTGCCTGGAGCCGGCCTAGCGGGAGTTTAGATACGCAGTATTTT

d_gene: NA
v_gene: TRBV14
abundance: NA
j_gene: TRBJ1-2
CDR3aa: CASSQEANTVRGYTF
CDR3nt: TGTGCCAGCAGCCAAGAGGCCAACACTGTCAGGGGCTACACCTTC

d_gene: NA
v_gene: TRBV11-3
abundance: once
j_gene: TRBJ2-7
CDR3aa: CASSLNGYEQYF
CDR3nt: TGTGCCAGCAGCTTAAACGGGTACGAGCAGTACTTC

d_gene: NA
v_gene: TRBV30
abundance: NA
j_gene: TRBJ2-5
CDR3aa: CAWSGRDSSQTQYF
CDR3nt: TGTGCCTGGAGTGGCCGGGACTCGTCTCAGACCCAGTACTTC

d_gene: TRBD1
v_gene: TRBV11-2
abundance: NA
j_gene: TRBJ1-3
CDR3aa: CASSSQTGWGNTIYF
CDR3nt: TGTGCCAGCAGCTCCCAGACAGGGTGGGGAAACACCATATATTTT

d_gene: NA
v_gene: TRBV5-6
abundance: NA
j_gene: TRBJ1-2
CDR3aa: CASSFGSDGYTF
CDR3nt: TGTGCCAGCAGCTTTGGCAGCGATGGCTACACCTTC

d_gene: NA
v_gene: TRBV10-3
abundance: NA
j_gene: TRBJ1-3
CDR3aa: CAISESVWAGREGNTIYF
CDR3nt: TGTGCCATCAGTGAGTCAGTATGGGCAGGGCGAGAAGGAAACACCATATATTTT

d_gene: TRBD1
v_gene: TRBV28
abundance: NA
j_gene: TRBJ1-1
CDR3aa: CASSPWDRAGNTEAFF
CDR3nt: TGTGCCAGCAGTCCATGGGACAGGGCGGGGAACACTGAAGCTTTCTTT

d_gene: NA
v_gene: TRBV28
abundance: NA
j_gene: TRBJ1-1
CDR3aa: CASRGRPEAFF
CDR3nt: TGTGCCAGCCGGGGGAGGCCTGAAGCTTTCTTT

d_gene: NA
v_gene: TRBV2
abundance: NA
j_gene: TRBJ2-2
CDR3aa: CASRTGQNTGELFF
CDR3nt: TGTGCCAGCAGAACAGGACAGAACACCGGGGAGCTGTTTTTT

d_gene: NA
v_gene: TRBV5-6
abundance: NA
j_gene: TRBJ2-3
CDR3aa: CASSSVRESRTDTQYF
CDR3nt: TGTGCCAGCAGCTCTGTCAGGGAATCACGCACAGATACGCAGTATTTT

d_gene: NA
v_gene: TRBV7-9
abundance: NA
j_gene: TRBJ1-2
CDR3aa: CASSPPANYGYTF
CDR3nt: TGTGCCAGCAGCCCTCCTGCTAACTATGGCTACACCTTC

d_gene: NA
v_gene: TRBV5-1
abundance: NA
j_gene: TRBJ1-2
CDR3aa: CASSLNEADYGYTF
CDR3nt: TGCGCCAGCAGCTTAAATGAGGCTGACTATGGCTACACCTTC

d_gene: NA
v_gene: TRBV7-7
abundance: NA
j_gene: TRBJ2-3
CDR3aa: CASSLGSVGTDTQYF
CDR3nt: TGTGCCAGCAGTTTGGGTAGCGTCGGCACAGATACGCAGTATTTT

d_gene: TRBD1
v_gene: TRBV28
abundance: NA
j_gene: TRBJ2-3
CDR3aa: CASSSGTGGADTQYF
CDR3nt: TGTGCCAGCAGTTCTGGGACAGGGGGAGCAGATACGCAGTATTTT

d_gene: TRBD1
v_gene: TRBV18
abundance: NA
j_gene: TRBJ2-1
CDR3aa: CASSPGRQGYNEQFF
CDR3nt: TGTGCCAGCTCACCTGGGAGACAGGGTTACAATGAGCAGTTCTTC

d_gene: TRBD1
v_gene: TRBV23-1
abundance: NA
j_gene: TRBJ2-2
CDR3aa: CASSQSRTGGSTGELFF
CDR3nt: TGCGCCAGCAGTCAATCCCGGACAGGGGGGTCCACCGGGGAGCTGTTTTTT

d_gene: NA
v_gene: TRBV7-2
abundance: NA
j_gene: TRBJ2-7
CDR3aa: CASSFDRSSYEQYF
CDR3nt: TGTGCCAGCAGCTTCGATAGGAGCTCCTACGAGCAGTACTTC

d_gene: TRBD1
v_gene: TRBV2
abundance: NA
j_gene: TRBJ1-4
CDR3aa: CASRPDRGSEKLFF
CDR3nt: TGTGCCAGCAGGCCGGACAGGGGAAGCGAAAAACTGTTTTTT

d_gene: NA
v_gene: TRBV29-1
abundance: once
j_gene: TRBJ1-1
CDR3aa: CSGGETEAFF
CDR3nt: TGCAGCGGGGGGGAAACTGAAGCTTTCTTT

d_gene: TRBD2
v_gene: TRBV6-4
abundance: NA
j_gene: TRBJ2-1
CDR3aa: CASSIVAGGNEQFF
CDR3nt: TGTGCCAGCAGTATAGTAGCGGGAGGTAATGAGCAGTTCTTC

d_gene: TRBD2
v_gene: TRBV7-9
abundance: NA
j_gene: TRBJ2-1
CDR3aa: CASSLLAANEQFF
CDR3nt: TGTGCCAGCAGCCTTCTAGCGGCCAATGAGCAGTTCTTC

d_gene: NA
v_gene: TRBV19
abundance: few
j_gene: TRBJ1-4
CDR3aa: CASSGNTGFVAEKLFF
CDR3nt: TGTGCCAGCAGTGGGAACACAGGTTTCGTTGCTGAAAAACTGTTTTTT

d_gene: TRBD1
v_gene: TRBV5-6
abundance: once
j_gene: TRBJ2-5
CDR3aa: CASSSSGGLHQETQYF
CDR3nt: TGTGCCAGCAGCTCCTCAGGGGGTCTACATCAAGAGACCCAGTACTTC

d_gene: NA
v_gene: TRBV27
abundance: NA
j_gene: TRBJ2-5
CDR3aa: CASSVLSGGQTQYF
CDR3nt: TGTGCCAGCAGTGTCCTGTCCGGGGGGCAGACCCAGTACTTC

d_gene: TRBD1
v_gene: TRBV4-2
abundance: NA
j_gene: TRBJ1-5
CDR3aa: CASSQYRDRNQPQHF
CDR3nt: TGTGCCAGCAGCCAATACCGGGACAGAAATCAGCCCCAGCATTTT

d_gene: NA
v_gene: TRBV7-2
abundance: NA
j_gene: TRBJ2-1
CDR3aa: CASSLRAVLGYNEQFF
CDR3nt: TGTGCCAGCAGCTTAAGAGCGGTCTTAGGGTACAATGAGCAGTTCTTC

d_gene: TRBD1
v_gene: TRBV7-8
abundance: NA
j_gene: TRBJ1-2
CDR3aa: CASSPPDRAYGYTF
CDR3nt: TGTGCCAGCAGCCCCCCAGACAGGGCCTATGGCTACACCTTC

d_gene: NA
v_gene: TRBV2
abundance: once
j_gene: TRBJ1-5
CDR3aa: CASSNRINQPQHF
CDR3nt: TGTGCCAGCAGTAACAGGATTAATCAGCCCCAGCATTTT

d_gene: TRBD2
v_gene: TRBV11-1
abundance: NA
j_gene: TRBJ2-1
CDR3aa: CASSLWSSGGSEQFF
CDR3nt: TGTGCCAGCAGCTTATGGTCTAGCGGGGGGAGTGAGCAGTTCTTC

d_gene: NA
v_gene: TRBV23-1
abundance: NA
j_gene: TRBJ1-2
CDR3aa: CASSQTASGYTF
CDR3nt: TGCGCCAGCAGTCAAACCGCGTCCGGCTACACCTTC

d_gene: NA
v_gene: TRBV11-3
abundance: NA
j_gene: TRBJ2-1
CDR3aa: CASSPNSLRDYNEQFF
CDR3nt: TGTGCCAGCAGCCCAAACTCGTTACGGGACTACAATGAGCAGTTCTTC

d_gene: TRBD2
v_gene: TRBV11-3
abundance: NA
j_gene: TRBJ2-1
CDR3aa: CASSLAGGSNNEQFF
CDR3nt: TGTGCCAGCAGCTTAGCGGGGGGGTCTAACAATGAGCAGTTCTTC

d_gene: NA
v_gene: TRBV14
abundance: once
j_gene: TRBJ2-7
CDR3aa: CASSRMTGSYEQYF
CDR3nt: TGTGCCAGCAGCCGAATGACAGGTTCCTACGAGCAGTACTTC

d_gene: TRBD1
v_gene: TRBV6-6
abundance: NA
j_gene: TRBJ1-2
CDR3aa: CASLYRDRGFGYTF
CDR3nt: TGTGCCAGCCTTTACCGGGACAGGGGTTTTGGCTACACCTTC

d_gene: NA
v_gene: TRBV19
abundance: NA
j_gene: TRBJ1-6
CDR3aa: CASSIQGPKPPLHF
CDR3nt: TGTGCCAGTAGTATTCAGGGGCCCAAGCCACCCCTCCACTTT

d_gene: NA
v_gene: TRBV20-1
abundance: NA
j_gene: TRBJ2-5
CDR3aa: CSAAWETQYF
CDR3nt: TGCAGTGCCGCGTGGGAGACCCAGTACTTC

d_gene: NA
v_gene: TRBV5-1
abundance: NA
j_gene: TRBJ1-1
CDR3aa: CASSSGVPGWNTEAFF
CDR3nt: TGCGCCAGCAGCTCGGGGGTGCCGGGGTGGAACACTGAAGCTTTCTTT

d_gene: TRBD1
v_gene: TRBV28
abundance: NA
j_gene: TRBJ1-2
CDR3aa: CASSAGGAYYGYTF
CDR3nt: TGTGCCAGCAGTGCAGGGGGCGCATACTATGGCTACACCTTC

d_gene: NA
v_gene: TRBV6-1
abundance: NA
j_gene: TRBJ2-7
CDR3aa: CANRRDSSYEQYF
CDR3nt: TGTGCCAACCGCCGGGACTCCTCCTACGAGCAGTACTTC

d_gene: TRBD2
v_gene: TRBV2
abundance: NA
j_gene: TRBJ2-3
CDR3aa: CASSRTSGRATDTQYF
CDR3nt: TGCGCCAGCAGTAGGACTAGCGGGAGGGCCACAGATACGCAGTATTTT

d_gene: NA
v_gene: TRBV9
abundance: once
j_gene: TRBJ2-7
CDR3aa: CASSVGAGVAYEQYF
CDR3nt: TGTGCCAGCAGCGTAGGGGCAGGGGTAGCCTACGAGCAGTACTTC

d_gene: NA
v_gene: TRBV19
abundance: few
j_gene: TRBJ2-2
CDR3aa: CASSIRNRGGLTGELFF
CDR3nt: TGTGCCAGTAGTATCCGAAATAGGGGGGGCCTGACCGGGGAGCTGTTTTTT

d_gene: TRBD2
v_gene: TRBV6-4
abundance: NA
j_gene: TRBJ2-1
CDR3aa: CASSDTSGSYNEQFF
CDR3nt: TGTGCCAGCAGTGACACTAGCGGCTCCTACAATGAGCAGTTCTTC

d_gene: TRBD2
v_gene: TRBV23-1
abundance: once
j_gene: TRBJ2-2
CDR3aa: CASPITSGRAGGELFF
CDR3nt: TGCGCCAGCCCGATCACTAGCGGGAGGGCCGGCGGGGAGCTGTTTTTT